These T cell receptor beta chains were read from a single sample in a study of cytomegalovirus exposure and HLA in healthy donors. Some clones are missing from TCRdb's copy, which holds only in-frame ones; the method was immunoSEQ multiplex PCR. The data contain roughly 300,000 clones, 70% to 90% of them singletons. The specimen sequenced was PBMCs. These receptors all stem from a woman between 18 and 29 years old in good health and CMV-seronegative. The CDR3 runs from the conserved cysteine through the conserved F or W. D genes are given only for firm matches.

D: -
V: TRBV18
CDR3: CASSPGAGPSYEQYF

D: -
V: TRBV29-1
CDR3: CSVEDGVWADTQYF

D: -
V: TRBV18
CDR3: CASSPQTNYEQYF

D: -
V: TRBV6-5
CDR3: CASGPMNEQFF

D: -
V: TRBV18
CDR3: CASSPRDRGTEAFF

D: -
V: TRBV6-1
CDR3: CASSERGASYEQYF

D: TRBD2
V: TRBV5-6
CDR3: CASSRQLAGVSEQYF

D: -
V: TRBV7-8
CDR3: CASSGRTVYGYTF

D: TRBD1
V: TRBV6-6
CDR3: CASQGAPGELFF

D: TRBD1
V: TRBV27
CDR3: CASSLRQGYTDTQYF

D: TRBD1
V: TRBV5-6
CDR3: CASSQQGASYEQYF

D: -
V: TRBV7-2
CDR3: CASSSRPGSASYNEQFF

D: TRBD2
V: TRBV29-1
CDR3: CKGRENNEQFF

D: -
V: TRBV7-9
CDR3: CASSTPDFHEQFF

D: -
V: TRBV7-3
CDR3: CASSLSLAVGEDTQYF

D: TRBD2
V: TRBV7-9
CDR3: CASSLYREGNNEQFF

D: -
V: TRBV6-5
CDR3: CASSESTGGTEAFF

D: -
V: TRBV18
CDR3: CASSPQGVHEQYF

D: TRBD1
V: TRBV4-3
CDR3: CASSPAGTGVYEQYF

D: -
V: TRBV6-6
CDR3: CASSYSGEAYEQYF

D: -
V: TRBV6-6
CDR3: CASSPYTGIYEQYF

D: -
V: TRBV6-6
CDR3: CASSSYTGTEAFF

D: TRBD1
V: TRBV7-3
CDR3: CASSWTGGEQYF

D: -
V: TRBV7-6
CDR3: CASSSNRELTDTQYF

D: -
V: TRBV28
CDR3: CASSLDYTDTQYF

D: -
V: TRBV21-1
CDR3: CASSNGLAVPYEQYF

D: -
V: TRBV6-4
CDR3: CASSAMTGDTQYF

D: TRBD2
V: TRBV7-2
CDR3: CASALGLANTGELFF

D: -
V: TRBV5-1
CDR3: CASSLAGGQGYNEQFF

D: -
V: TRBV19
CDR3: CASSISPTVEQFF

D: -
V: TRBV5-4
CDR3: CASSPTSSTDTQYF

D: -
V: TRBV6-5
CDR3: CASSNPQGGGTEAFF

D: -
V: TRBV2
CDR3: CASSGRGGQGYGYTF

D: TRBD1
V: TRBV6-5
CDR3: CASSAGQGFEAFF

D: -
V: TRBV29-1
CDR3: CSVRGSYEQYF

D: TRBD1
V: TRBV9
CDR3: CASSVGPWTGKTDMANYGYTF

D: -
V: TRBV15
CDR3: CATSGRSGQSNYGYTF

D: -
V: TRBV4-2
CDR3: CASSQQLFLSSYNEQFF

D: -
V: TRBV28
CDR3: CASGLSYEQYF

D: -
V: TRBV5-1
CDR3: CASSLPSHEQYF

D: -
V: TRBV7-2
CDR3: CASSLDGPTEAFF

D: -
V: TRBV5-6
CDR3: CASSPVLQVSYGYTF

D: -
V: TRBV27
CDR3: CASVDLRNTEAFF

D: TRBD1
V: TRBV5-4
CDR3: CASSSGQVEAFF

D: TRBD1
V: TRBV6-6
CDR3: CASSRDSFTYNEQFF

D: -
V: TRBV9
CDR3: CASSPHLEQGPYEQYF

D: -
V: TRBV30
CDR3: CAWSQRPERTEAFF

D: -
V: TRBV6-1
CDR3: CASSRGGGSGYTF

D: -
V: TRBV2
CDR3: CASREGRERNTGELFF

D: -
V: TRBV7-2
CDR3: CASSLVAKETQYF